A single sample gave rise to the 17 T cell receptor beta chains below, sequenced in a study of identical twins. TCRdb recomputed calls from the 5' RACE reads with MiXCR, one row per CDR3 protein. Of hundreds of thousands of distinct CDR3 sequences listed, over 8.5% are singletons. The same data also contributed to another study, on yellow fever vaccine responses in identical twins.

Material: PBMCs. The receptors stem from a woman aged 18-35 years in good health.

V is TRBV6-5 and J is TRBJ2-7, with D uncertain. V was shortened by 2 bases and J by 0 bases, with 8 bases between the two germline ends. The CDR3 is 14 residues long. Germline CDR1 MNHEY, CDR2 SVGAGI. The DNA of the CDR3 is TGTGCCAGCAGTTACAGGGCAAGCTCCTACGAGCAGTACTTC. Translation: CASSYRASSYEQYF.

This chain links TRBV10-3 with TRBJ2-7; D is unclear. Germline CDR1 and CDR2: ENHRY and SYGVKD. The CDR3 sequence is 12 residues long. Trimming removed 10 bases from V and 3 bases from J, with 13 bases in between. The CDR3 reads CATTDRRYEQYF. Here the CDR3 DNA reads TGTGCCACCACGGACCGGCGCTACGAGCAGTACTTC.

J is TRBJ2-7 and V is TRBV20-1, with 7 positions matching TRBD2. From germline, CDR1 is DFQATT and CDR2 SNEGSKA (reference sequence). The V and J ends lost 3 bases and 3 bases, in that order; junction bases with no gene match: 5. The CDR3 has 13 amino acids. The CDR3 spells CSASGRDHYEQYF. The CDR3 bases are TGCAGTGCTAGTGGGAGGGATCACTACGAGCAGTACTTC.

This clonotype was counted at least ten times. The chain links TRBV7-2 to TRBJ1-1; TRBD1 matches at 7 bases. CDR1 is SGHTA and CDR2 is FQGNSA in the germline V gene. This CDR3 comprises 14 residues. Trimming took 5 bases from V and 4 from J; bases not matched to a gene: 7. DNA for the CDR3: TGTGCCAGCAGCCCCCGACAGGGCGTCACTGAAGCTTTCTTT. Residues: CASSPRQGVTEAFF. Looking up the rest from reference TRBV7-2 and TRBJ1-1 gives the full variable domain: GAGVSQSPSNKVTEKGKDVELRCDPISGHTALYWYRQSLGQGLEFLIYFQGNSAPDKSGLPSDRFSAERTGGSVSTLTIQRTQQEDSAVYLCASSPRQGVTEAFFGQGTRLTVV.

In this sample, this clonotype turned up many times. This chain joins TRBV10-1 and TRBJ2-1; perhaps TRBD1 as D (6 bases). The germline V gene has CDR1 WNHNN and CDR2 SYGVQD (reference sequence). The CDR3 covers 13 residues. With 4 bases removed from V and 9 bases from J, the gap between germline ends came to 13 bases. CDR3 loop: CASSGDIRGEQFF. The CDR3 nucleotides read TGCGCCAGCAGTGGGGACATCAGGGGTGAGCAGTTCTTC.

The genes are TRBV7-3 and TRBJ2-1; 9 bases map to TRBD1. V shed 6 bases and J 9 bases; nucleotides not matched to a gene: 6. This CDR3 is built from 13 residues. Germline values: CDR1 SGHTA, CDR2 FQGTGA. CDR3 amino acids: CASRPTGGLEQFF. DNA of the CDR3: TGTGCCAGCAGACCAACAGGGGGCCTTGAGCAGTTCTTC.

This clonotype was observed at least ten times. The chain is built from TRBV12-3 or TRBV12-4 and TRBJ2-1, with 7 nucleotides matching TRBD1. The CDR3 contains 13 residues. With V trimmed by 5 bases and J by 5 bases, 3 bases remained unmatched. The DNA for the CDR3 is TGTGCCAGCAGTCCTGGGACAGACAATGAGCAGTTCTTC. Protein: CASSPGTDNEQFF.

This clonotype has more than one count but fewer than ten. V usage is TRBV18 and J usage is TRBJ2-7; 12 bases align to TRBD1. V was clipped by 3 bases and J by 2 bases; unmatched bases: 5. This CDR3 comprises 16 residues. Germline loops: CDR1 KGHSH, CDR2 LQKENI. The CDR3 DNA reads TGTGCCAGCTCACCCCACCGGGACAGGGGGCCCTACGAGCAGTACTTC. It yields the protein CASSPHRDRGPYEQYF.

This clonotype was seen only a few times. The genes are TRBV6-2 or TRBV6-3 and TRBJ2-3, with a possible D match to TRBD2 (6 bases). This CDR3 has 20 residues. Germline V lookup: CDR1 MNHEY, CDR2 SVGEGT. V lost 5 bases and J lost 6, with 33 bases in between. CDR3 in DNA: TGTGCCAGCAGTCACCCACTACCGACTACTAGCATGTGGAACCAGGATACGCAGTATTTT. The encoded protein is CASSHPLPTTSMWNQDTQYF.

This clonotype has at least ten counts. This sequence joins TRBV12-3 or TRBV12-4 and TRBJ2-1, with 7 nucleotides matching TRBD2. V shed 3 bases, J shed 6 bases, and the junction held 5 bases outside the gene matches. The CDR3 has 14 residues. DNA of the CDR3: TGTGCCAGCAGTTTCAGTGCGGGGGTCAATGAGCAGTTCTTC. This translates into CASSFSAGVNEQFF.

The CDR3 here is CASKRLAGTYNEQFF. Here the CDR3 DNA reads TGTGCCAGCAAGCGGCTAGCGGGGACTTACAATGAGCAGTTCTTC. The chain couples TRBV2 to TRBJ2-1, with TRBD2 identical over 9 bases. The length of the CDR3 is 15 residues. Germline CDR1 and CDR2: SNHLY and FYNNEI. Unmatched junction bases numbered 8, after V lost 7 bases and J lost 4 bases.

The sample holds many counts of this clonotype. This chain links TRBV20-1 with TRBJ1-6; no clear D gene. Trimming removed 6 bases from V and 0 bases from J, with 12 bases in between. The germline V gene has CDR1 DFQATT and CDR2 SNEGSKA (reference sequence). The CDR3 extends over 15 amino acids. CDR3 region: CSAKRPPSYNSPLHF. The DNA for the CDR3 is TGCAGTGCCAAACGTCCACCCTCCTATAATTCACCCCTCCACTTT.

The sample holds a few counts of this clonotype. Written as DNA, the CDR3 is TGTGCCGTAGCTGGAAGCCGCCTGGGGACTGAAGCTTTCTTT. It translates to CAVAGSRLGTEAFF. The chain links TRBV10-3 to TRBJ1-1; the D is unclear. Germline CDR1 ENHRY, CDR2 SYGVKD. V was shortened by 11 bases and J by 5 bases, with 21 bases between the two germline ends. CDR3 length: 14 amino acids.

The chain carries TRBV5-1 and TRBJ2-3; D assignment may be TRBD1 or TRBD2 (6 bases each). Trimming cost V 4 bases and J 4 bases, with 13 bases left between them. There are 14 residues in the CDR3. CDR1 is SGHRS, CDR2 YFSETQ, per germline. The CDR3 sequence: CASSMGGWPDTQYF. In nucleotides, the CDR3 is TGCGCCAGCAGCATGGGGGGCTGGCCAGATACGCAGTATTTT. Full variable domain (missing parts from reference TRBV5-1 and TRBJ2-3): KAGVTQTPRYLIKTRGQQVTLSCSPISGHRSVSWYQQTPGQGLQFLFEYFSETQRNKGNFPGRFSGRQFSNSRSEMNVSTLELGDSALYLCASSMGGWPDTQYFGPGTRLTVL.

The chain has TRBV10-3 and TRBJ2-3; 8 bases fit TRBD2. Germline V gene lookup returns CDR1 ENHRY and CDR2 SYGVKD. CDR3 size: 14 residues. The J segment lost 9 bases and the V segment lost 0 bases, leaving 5 bases of the junction unmatched. The CDR3 DNA follows: TGTGCCATCAGTGAGTCGCCGGGGGGGCAAACGCAGTATTTT. Translated: CAISESPGGQTQYF.

This clonotype was found a few times. The genes are TRBV19 and TRBJ2-7; the D gene is possibly TRBD1 (6 bases). CDR1 LNHDA and CDR2 SQIVND come from the germline V gene (reference sequence). Trimming removed 6 bases at V and 1 base at J, with 16 bases between. The CDR3 contains 15 residues. In DNA form, the CDR3 reads TGTGCCAGTAGCCCTTCCGGGACACAATCCTACGAGCAGTACTTC. Its translation: CASSPSGTQSYEQYF. Supplemented by reference TRBV19 and TRBJ2-7, the full variable domain reads DGGITQSPKYLFRKEGQNVTLSCEQNLNHDAMYWYRQDPGQGLRLIYYSQIVNDFQKGDIAEGYSVSREKKESFPLTVTSAQKNPTAFYLCASSPSGTQSYEQYFGPGTRLTVT.

This clonotype came up a few times. The chain carries TRBV20-1 and TRBJ2-5, with D hard to call. CDR3 length: 15 residues. CDR1 is DFQATT, CDR2 SNEGSKA, per germline (reference sequence). V dropped 3 bases and J dropped 11 bases, with 25 bases sitting between them. This CDR3 is CSASWSNLGMSFQYF. CDR3 in DNA: TGCAGTGCTAGTTGGTCGAACCTGGGGATGAGTTTTCAGTACTTC.